The present entry profiles one T cell receptor (beta chain) with its context. The data are from a study of blood T cell repertoires in COVID-19. Profiling relied on immunoSEQ multiplex PCR, and the TCRdb table lists in-frame clones only, not all of them. The sample contains a few hundred thousand clones, 86% of which appear only once. This TCR was recovered from a woman aged 25 to 45 who had been exposed to COVID-19. Sample: PBMCs or T cells enriched from blood (not recorded which).

The CDR3 loop is CASSLGTAGNTIYF. The CDR3 DNA follows: TGCGCCAGCAGCTTGGGGACAGCTGGAAACACCATATATTTT. The chain joins TRBV5-1 to TRBJ1-3, with D possibly TRBD1 on 6 matching bases. The length of the CDR3 is 14 residues. Trimming removed 0 bases at V and 2 bases at J, with 6 bases between. The germline CDR1 and CDR2 sequences are SGHRS and YFSETQ.